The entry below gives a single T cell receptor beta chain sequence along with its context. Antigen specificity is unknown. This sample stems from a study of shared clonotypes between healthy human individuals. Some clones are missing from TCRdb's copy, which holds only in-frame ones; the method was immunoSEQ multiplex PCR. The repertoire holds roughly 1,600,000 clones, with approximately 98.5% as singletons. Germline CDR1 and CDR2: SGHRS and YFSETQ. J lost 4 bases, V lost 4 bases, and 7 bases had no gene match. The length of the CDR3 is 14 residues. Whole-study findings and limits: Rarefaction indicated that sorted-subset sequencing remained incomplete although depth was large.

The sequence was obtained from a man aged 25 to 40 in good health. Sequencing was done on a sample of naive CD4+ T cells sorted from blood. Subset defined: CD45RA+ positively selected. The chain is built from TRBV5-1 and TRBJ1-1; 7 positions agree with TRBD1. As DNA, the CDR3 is TGCGCCAGCAGCCCCTTCGGACAGGCCACTGAAGCTTTCTTT. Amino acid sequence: CASSPFGQATEAFF. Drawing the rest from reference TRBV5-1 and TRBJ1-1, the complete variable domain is KAGVTQTPRYLIKTRGQQVTLSCSPISGHRSVSWYQQTPGQGLQFLFEYFSETQRNKGNFPGRFSGRQFSNSRSEMNVSTLELGDSALYLCASSPFGQATEAFFGQGTRLTVV.